This TCR beta chain stems from a study of blood T cell repertoires in COVID-19. Study summary: The analysed material was cDNA or gDNA that came from T cells, B-cell-depleted T cells, or PBMCs.

The CDR3 is 12 amino acids. CDR1 and CDR2 (germline): MDHEN, SYDVKM. V lost 2 bases and J 4 bases, leaving 5 bases between the germline ends. Repertoires were generated with immunoSEQ multiplex PCR, while TCRdb's copy carries only in-frame clones and drops some. This table holds 60,000 to 85,000 clones, about 88% found once. This clone was counted a single time. The chain is built from TRBV28 and TRBJ1-1, with a tentative D call TRBD1 (5 bases). This TCR derives from a man in his fifties with acute or convalescent COVID-19. Input material: peripheral blood. The CDR3 coding sequence is TGTGCCAGCAGTTTAAGGGGCACTGAAGCTTTCTTT. It is translated as CASSLRGTEAFF.